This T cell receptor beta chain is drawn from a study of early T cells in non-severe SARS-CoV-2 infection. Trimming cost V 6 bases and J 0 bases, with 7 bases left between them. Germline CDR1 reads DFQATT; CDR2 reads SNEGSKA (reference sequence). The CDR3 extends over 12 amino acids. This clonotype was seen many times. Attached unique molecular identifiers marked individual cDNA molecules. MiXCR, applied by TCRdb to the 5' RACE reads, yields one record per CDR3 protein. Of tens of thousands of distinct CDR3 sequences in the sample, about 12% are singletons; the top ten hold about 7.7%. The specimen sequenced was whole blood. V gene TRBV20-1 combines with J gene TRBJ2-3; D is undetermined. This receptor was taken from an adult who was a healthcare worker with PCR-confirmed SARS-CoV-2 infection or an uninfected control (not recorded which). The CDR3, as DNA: TGCAGTGCCTTACTCAGCACAGATACGCAGTATTTT. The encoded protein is CSALLSTDTQYF.